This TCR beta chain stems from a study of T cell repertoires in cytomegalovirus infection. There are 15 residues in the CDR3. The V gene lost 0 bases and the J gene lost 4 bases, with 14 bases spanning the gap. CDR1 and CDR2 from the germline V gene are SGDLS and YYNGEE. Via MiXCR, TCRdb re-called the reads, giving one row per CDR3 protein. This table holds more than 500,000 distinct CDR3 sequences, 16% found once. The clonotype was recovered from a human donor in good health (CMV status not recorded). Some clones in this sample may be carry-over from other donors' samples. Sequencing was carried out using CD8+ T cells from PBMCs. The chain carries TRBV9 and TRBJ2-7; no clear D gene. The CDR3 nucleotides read TGTGCCAGCAGCGTAGGACCAGGATTTGGATACGAGCAGTACTTC. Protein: CASSVGPGFGYEQYF.